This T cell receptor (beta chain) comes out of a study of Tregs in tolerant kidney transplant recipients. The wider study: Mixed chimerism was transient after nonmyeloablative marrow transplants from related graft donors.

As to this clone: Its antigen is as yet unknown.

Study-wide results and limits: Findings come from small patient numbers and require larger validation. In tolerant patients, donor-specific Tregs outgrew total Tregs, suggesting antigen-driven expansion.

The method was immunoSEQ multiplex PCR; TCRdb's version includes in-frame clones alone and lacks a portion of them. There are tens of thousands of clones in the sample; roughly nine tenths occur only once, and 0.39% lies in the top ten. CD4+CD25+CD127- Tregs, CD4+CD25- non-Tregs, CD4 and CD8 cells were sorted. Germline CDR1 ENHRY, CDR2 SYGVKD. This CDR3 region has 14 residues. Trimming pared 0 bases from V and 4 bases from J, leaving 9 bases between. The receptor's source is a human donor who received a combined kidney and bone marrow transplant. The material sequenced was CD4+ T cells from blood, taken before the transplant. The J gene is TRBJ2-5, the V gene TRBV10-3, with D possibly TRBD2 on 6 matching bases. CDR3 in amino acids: CAISESRGGETQYF. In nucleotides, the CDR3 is TGTGCCATCAGTGAGTCAAGGGGAGGAGAGACCCAGTACTTC.